The entry below gives a single T cell receptor (beta chain) sequence along with its context. Mismatch with germline at one junction end may stem from a read error. The data are from a study of T-cell reconstitution after alpha-beta-depleted transplantation in children. As it was prepared, the TCRbeta library received unique molecular identifiers. TCRdb re-called the PCR reads through MiXCR, storing one row per CDR3 protein. This table holds a few hundred thousand distinct CDR3 sequences, 10% found once. Germline CDR1 LGHNA, CDR2 YNFKEQ. The CDR3 sequence is 13 residues long. This clonotype was obtained from a human donor who donated a stem cell graft to a child with acute lymphoblastic leukemia. The chain is built from TRBV4-2 and TRBJ2-1, with a possible D match to TRBD2 (6 bases). Sequences were derived from PBMCs from the stem cell graft donor, sampled from the stem cell graft. This CDR3 is CAGSPGLVNEQFF. The CDR3 DNA follows: TGTGCCGGCAGCCCGGGACTCGTCAATGAGCAGTTCTTC.